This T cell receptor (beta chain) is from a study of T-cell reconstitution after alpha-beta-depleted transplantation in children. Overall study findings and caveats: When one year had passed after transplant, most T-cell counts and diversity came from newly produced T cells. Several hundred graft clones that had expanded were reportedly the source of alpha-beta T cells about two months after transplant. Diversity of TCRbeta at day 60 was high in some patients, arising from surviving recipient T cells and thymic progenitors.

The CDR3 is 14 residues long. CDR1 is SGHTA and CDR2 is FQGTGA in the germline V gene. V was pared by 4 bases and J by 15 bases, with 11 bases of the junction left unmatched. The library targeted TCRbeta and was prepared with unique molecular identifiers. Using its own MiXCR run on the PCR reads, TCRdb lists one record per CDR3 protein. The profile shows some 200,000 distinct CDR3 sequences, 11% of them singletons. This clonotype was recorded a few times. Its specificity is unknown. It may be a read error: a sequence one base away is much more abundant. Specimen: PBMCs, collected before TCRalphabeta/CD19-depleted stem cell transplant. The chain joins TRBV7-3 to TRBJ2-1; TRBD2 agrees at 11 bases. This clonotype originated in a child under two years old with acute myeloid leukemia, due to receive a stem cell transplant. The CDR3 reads CASSYGTSGSTMFF. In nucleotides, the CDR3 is TGTGCCAGCAGCTACGGGACTAGCGGTAGTACAATGTTCTTC.